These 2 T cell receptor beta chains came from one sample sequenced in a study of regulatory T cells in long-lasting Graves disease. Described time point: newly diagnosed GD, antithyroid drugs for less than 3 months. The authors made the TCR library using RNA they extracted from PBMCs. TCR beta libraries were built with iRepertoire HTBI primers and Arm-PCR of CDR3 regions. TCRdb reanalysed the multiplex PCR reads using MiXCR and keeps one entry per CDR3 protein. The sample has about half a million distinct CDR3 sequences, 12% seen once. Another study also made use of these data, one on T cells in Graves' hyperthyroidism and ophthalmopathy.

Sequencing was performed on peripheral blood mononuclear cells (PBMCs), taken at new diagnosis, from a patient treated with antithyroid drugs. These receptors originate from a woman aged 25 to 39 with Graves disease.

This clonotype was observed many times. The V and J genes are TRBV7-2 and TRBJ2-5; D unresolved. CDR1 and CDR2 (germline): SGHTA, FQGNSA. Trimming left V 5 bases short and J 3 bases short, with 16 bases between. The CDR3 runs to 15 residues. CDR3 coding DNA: TGTGCCAGCAGCCCCACCCGCCGTCACAAAGAGACCCAGTACTTC. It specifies CASSPTRRHKETQYF.

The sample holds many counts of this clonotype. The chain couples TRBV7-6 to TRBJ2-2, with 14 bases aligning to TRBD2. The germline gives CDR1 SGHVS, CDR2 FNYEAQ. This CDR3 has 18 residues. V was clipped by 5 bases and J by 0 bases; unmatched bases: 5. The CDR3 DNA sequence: TGTGCCAGCAGCCTAATGGGACTAGCGGGGGCGAACACCGGGGAGCTGTTTTTT. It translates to CASSLMGLAGANTGELFF.